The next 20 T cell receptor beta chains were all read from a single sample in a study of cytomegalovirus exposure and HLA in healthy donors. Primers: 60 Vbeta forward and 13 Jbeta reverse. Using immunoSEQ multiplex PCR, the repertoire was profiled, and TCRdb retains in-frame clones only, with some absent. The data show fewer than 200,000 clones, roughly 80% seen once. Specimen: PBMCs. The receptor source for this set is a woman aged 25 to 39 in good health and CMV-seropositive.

Here the CDR3 DNA reads TGTGCCAGCAGCTTGATGGGACAGGGGGTCTACGAGCAGTACTTC. Protein product: CASSLMGQGVYEQYF. The V gene is TRBV5-4, the J gene TRBJ2-7; the match to TRBD1 covers 11 bases. V was clipped by 1 base and J by 3 bases; unmatched bases: 3. The germline V gene has CDR1 SGHNT and CDR2 YYREEE (reference sequence). This CDR3 contains 15 residues. Complete variable domain (other parts from reference TRBV5-4 and TRBJ2-7): ETGVTQSPTHLIKTRGQQVTLRCSSQSGHNTVSWYQQALGQGPQFIFQYYREEENGRGNFPPRFSGLQFPNYSSELNVNALELDDSALYLCASSLMGQGVYEQYFGPGTRLTVT.

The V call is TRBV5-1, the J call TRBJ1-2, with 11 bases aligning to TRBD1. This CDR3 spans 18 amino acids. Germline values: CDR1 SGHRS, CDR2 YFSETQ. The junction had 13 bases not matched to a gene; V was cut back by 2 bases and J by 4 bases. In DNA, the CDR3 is TGCGCCAGCAGCTTAAAAACCAATCCGGGACAGGGGGGCTATGGCTACACCTTC. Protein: CASSLKTNPGQGGYGYTF.

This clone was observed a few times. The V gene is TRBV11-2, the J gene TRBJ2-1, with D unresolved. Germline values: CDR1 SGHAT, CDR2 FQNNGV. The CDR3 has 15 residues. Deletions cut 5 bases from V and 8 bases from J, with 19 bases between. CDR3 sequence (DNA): TGTGCCAGCAGCAGCCCCGTTCGACTCCAACATGAGCAGTTCTTC. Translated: CASSSPVRLQHEQFF. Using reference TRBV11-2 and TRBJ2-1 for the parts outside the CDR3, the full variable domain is EAGVAQSPRYKIIEKRQSVAFWCNPISGHATLYWYQQILGQGPKLLIQFQNNGVVDDSQLPKDRFSAERLKGVDSTLKIQPAKLEDSAVYLCASSSPVRLQHEQFFGPGTRLTVL.

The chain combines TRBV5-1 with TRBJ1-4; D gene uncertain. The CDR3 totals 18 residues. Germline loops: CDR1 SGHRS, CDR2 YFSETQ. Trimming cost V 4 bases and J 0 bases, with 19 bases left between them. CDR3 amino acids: CASSPRLSTTATNEKLFF. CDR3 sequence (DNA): TGCGCCAGCAGCCCCCGACTCTCAACTACTGCAACTAATGAAAAACTGTTTTTT.

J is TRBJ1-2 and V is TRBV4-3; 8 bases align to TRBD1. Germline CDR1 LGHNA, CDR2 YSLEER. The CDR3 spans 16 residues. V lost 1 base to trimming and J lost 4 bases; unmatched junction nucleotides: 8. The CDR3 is CASSQALGQGRYGYTF. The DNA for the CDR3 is TGCGCCAGCAGCCAAGCGCTTGGACAGGGCCGCTATGGCTACACCTTC.

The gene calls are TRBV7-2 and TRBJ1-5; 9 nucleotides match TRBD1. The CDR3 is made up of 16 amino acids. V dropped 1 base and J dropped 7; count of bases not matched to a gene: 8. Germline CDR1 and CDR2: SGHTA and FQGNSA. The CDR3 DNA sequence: TGTGCCAGCAGCTTAGAGGGACAGGGAGGGAGGCAGCCCCAGCATTTT. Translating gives CASSLEGQGGRQPQHF.

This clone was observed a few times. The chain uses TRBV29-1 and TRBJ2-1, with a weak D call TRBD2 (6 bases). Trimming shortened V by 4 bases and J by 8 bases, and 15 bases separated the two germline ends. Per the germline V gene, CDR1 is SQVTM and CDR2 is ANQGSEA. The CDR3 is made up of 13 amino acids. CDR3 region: CSVGSAGLDEQFF. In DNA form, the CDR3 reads TGCAGCGTTGGGTCTGCGGGATTGGATGAGCAGTTCTTC.

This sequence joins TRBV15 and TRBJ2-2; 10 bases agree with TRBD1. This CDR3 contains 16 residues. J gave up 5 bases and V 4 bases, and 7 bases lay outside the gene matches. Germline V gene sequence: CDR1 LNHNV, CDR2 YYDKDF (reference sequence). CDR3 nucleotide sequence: TGTGCCACCAGCAAGGGACAGGGGTATGAAACCGGGGAGCTGTTTTTT. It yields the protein CATSKGQGYETGELFF. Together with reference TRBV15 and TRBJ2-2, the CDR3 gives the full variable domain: DAMVIQNPRYQVTQFGKPVTLSCSQTLNHNVMYWYQQKSSQAPKLLFHYYDKDFNNEADTPDNFQSRRPNTSFCFLDIRSPGLGDTAMYLCATSKGQGYETGELFFGEGSRLTVL.

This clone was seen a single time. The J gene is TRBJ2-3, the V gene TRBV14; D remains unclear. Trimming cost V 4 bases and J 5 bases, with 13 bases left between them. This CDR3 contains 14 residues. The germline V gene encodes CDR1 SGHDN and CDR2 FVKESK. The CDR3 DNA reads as TGTGCCAGCAGCCGACTCCGAGGTGGAGATACGCAGTATTTT. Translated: CASSRLRGGDTQYF.

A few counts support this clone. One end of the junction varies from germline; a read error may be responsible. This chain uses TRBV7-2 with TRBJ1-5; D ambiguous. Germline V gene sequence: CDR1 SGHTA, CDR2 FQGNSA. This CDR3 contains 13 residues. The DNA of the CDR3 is TGTGCCAGCACCTTAACCAAAACGGGGCCCCAGCATTTT. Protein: CASTLTKTGPQHF. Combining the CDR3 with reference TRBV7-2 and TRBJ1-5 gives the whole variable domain GAGVSQSPSNKVTEKGKDVELRCDPISGHTALYWYRQSLGQGLEFLIYFQGNSAPDKSGLPSDRFSAERTGGSVSTLTIQRTQQEDSAVYLCASTLTKTGPQHFGDGTRLSIL.

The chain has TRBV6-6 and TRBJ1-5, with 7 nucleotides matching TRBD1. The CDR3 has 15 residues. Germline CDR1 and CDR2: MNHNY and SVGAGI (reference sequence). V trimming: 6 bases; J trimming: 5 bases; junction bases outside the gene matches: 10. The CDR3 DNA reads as TGTGCCAGCAGACCCACAGGGGTCGGGCATCAGCCCCAGCATTTT. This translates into CASRPTGVGHQPQHF.

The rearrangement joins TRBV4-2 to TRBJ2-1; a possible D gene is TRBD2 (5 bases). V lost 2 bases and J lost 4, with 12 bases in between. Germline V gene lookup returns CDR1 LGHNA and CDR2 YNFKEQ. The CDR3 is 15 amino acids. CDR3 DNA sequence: TGTGCCAGCAGCCAACTAGGGAGTGGTTACAATGAGCAGTTCTTC. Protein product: CASSQLGSGYNEQFF.

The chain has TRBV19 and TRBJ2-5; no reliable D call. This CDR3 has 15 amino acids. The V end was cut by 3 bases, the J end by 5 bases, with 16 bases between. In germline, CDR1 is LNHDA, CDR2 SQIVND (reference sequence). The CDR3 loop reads CASSIDSRRWETQYF. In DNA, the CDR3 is TGTGCCAGTAGTATCGATAGCCGCCGTTGGGAGACCCAGTACTTC.

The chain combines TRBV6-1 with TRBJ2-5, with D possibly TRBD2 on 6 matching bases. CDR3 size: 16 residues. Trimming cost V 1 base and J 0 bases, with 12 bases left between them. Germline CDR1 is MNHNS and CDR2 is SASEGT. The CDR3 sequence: CASSEEAGGHQETQYF. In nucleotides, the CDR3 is TGTGCCAGCAGTGAAGAGGCAGGAGGGCACCAAGAGACCCAGTACTTC.

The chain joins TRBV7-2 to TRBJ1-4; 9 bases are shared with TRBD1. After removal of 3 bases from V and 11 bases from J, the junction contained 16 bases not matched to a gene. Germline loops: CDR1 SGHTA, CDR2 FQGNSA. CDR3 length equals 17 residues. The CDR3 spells CASSFGTGRKRLGKLFF. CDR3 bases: TGTGCCAGCAGCTTCGGGACAGGGCGAAAGAGGTTAGGGAAACTGTTTTTT. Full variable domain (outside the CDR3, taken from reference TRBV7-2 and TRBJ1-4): GAGVSQSPSNKVTEKGKDVELRCDPISGHTALYWYRQSLGQGLEFLIYFQGNSAPDKSGLPSDRFSAERTGGSVSTLTIQRTQQEDSAVYLCASSFGTGRKRLGKLFFGSGTQLSVL.

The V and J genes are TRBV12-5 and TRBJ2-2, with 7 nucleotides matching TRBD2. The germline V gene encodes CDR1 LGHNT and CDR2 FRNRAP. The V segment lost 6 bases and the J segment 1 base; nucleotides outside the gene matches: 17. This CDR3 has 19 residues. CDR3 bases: TGTGCTAGTGGCCCCGCGCCCAACGGGACTAACTTGAACACCGGGGAGCTGTTTTTT. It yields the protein CASGPAPNGTNLNTGELFF. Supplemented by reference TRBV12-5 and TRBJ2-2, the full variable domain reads DARVTQTPRHKVTEMGQEVTMRCQPILGHNTVFWYRQTMMQGLELLAYFRNRAPLDDSGMPKDRFSAEMPDATLATLKIQPSEPRDSAVYFCASGPAPNGTNLNTGELFFGEGSRLTVL.

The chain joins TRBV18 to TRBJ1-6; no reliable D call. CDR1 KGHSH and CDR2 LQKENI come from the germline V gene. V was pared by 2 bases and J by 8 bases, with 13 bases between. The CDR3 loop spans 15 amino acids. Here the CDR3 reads CASSPNRQFDSPLHF. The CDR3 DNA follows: TGTGCCAGCTCACCAAACAGACAATTCGATTCACCCCTCCACTTT.

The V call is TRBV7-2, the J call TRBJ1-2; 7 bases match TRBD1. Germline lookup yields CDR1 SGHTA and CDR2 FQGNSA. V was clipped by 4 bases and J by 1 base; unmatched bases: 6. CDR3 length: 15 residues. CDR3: CASSSRQGFNYGYTF. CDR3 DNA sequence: TGTGCCAGCAGCTCGAGACAGGGTTTTAACTATGGCTACACCTTC. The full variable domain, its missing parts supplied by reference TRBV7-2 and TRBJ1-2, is GAGVSQSPSNKVTEKGKDVELRCDPISGHTALYWYRQSLGQGLEFLIYFQGNSAPDKSGLPSDRFSAERTGGSVSTLTIQRTQQEDSAVYLCASSSRQGFNYGYTFGSGTRLTVV.

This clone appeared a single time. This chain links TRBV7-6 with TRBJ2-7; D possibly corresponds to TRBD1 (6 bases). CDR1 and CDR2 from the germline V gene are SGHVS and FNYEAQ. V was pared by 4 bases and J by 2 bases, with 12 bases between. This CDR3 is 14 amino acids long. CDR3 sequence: CASSSGTYTYEQYF. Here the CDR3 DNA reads TGTGCCAGCAGCTCGGGGACATACACCTACGAGCAGTACTTC.

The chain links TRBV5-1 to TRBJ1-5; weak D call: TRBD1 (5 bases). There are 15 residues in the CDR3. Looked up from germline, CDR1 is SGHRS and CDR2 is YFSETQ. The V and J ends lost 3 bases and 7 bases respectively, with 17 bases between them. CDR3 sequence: CASSSSSGPGQPQHF. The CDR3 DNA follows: TGCGCCAGCAGCTCGTCATCAGGGCCTGGACAGCCCCAGCATTTT.